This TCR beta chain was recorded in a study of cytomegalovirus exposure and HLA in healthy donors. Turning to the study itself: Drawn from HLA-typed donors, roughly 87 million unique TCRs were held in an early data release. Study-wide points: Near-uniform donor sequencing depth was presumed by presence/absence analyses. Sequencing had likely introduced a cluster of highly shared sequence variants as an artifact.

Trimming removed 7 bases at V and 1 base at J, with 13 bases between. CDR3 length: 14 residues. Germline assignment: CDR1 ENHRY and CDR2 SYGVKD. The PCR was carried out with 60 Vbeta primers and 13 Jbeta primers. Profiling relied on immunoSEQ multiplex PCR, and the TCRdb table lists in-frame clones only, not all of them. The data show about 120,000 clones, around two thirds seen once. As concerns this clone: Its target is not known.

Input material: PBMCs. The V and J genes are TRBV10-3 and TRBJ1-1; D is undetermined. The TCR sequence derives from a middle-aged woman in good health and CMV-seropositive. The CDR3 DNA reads TGTGCCATCACTGGTGGCGGATCGAACACTGAAGCTTTCTTT. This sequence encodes CAITGGGSNTEAFF.